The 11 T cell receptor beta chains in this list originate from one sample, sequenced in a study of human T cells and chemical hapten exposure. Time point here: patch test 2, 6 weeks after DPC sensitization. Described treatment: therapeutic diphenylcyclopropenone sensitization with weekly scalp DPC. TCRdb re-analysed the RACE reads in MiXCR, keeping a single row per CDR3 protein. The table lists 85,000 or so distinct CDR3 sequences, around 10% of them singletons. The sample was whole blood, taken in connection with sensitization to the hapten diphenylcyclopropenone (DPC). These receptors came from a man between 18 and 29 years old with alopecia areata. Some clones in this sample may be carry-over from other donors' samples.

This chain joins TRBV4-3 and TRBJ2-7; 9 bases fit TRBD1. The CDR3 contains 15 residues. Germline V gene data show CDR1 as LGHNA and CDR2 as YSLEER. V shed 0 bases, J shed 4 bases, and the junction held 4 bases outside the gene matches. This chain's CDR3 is CASSQEEGQGYEQYF. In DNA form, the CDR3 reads TGCGCCAGCAGCCAAGAAGAAGGACAGGGGTACGAGCAGTACTTC.

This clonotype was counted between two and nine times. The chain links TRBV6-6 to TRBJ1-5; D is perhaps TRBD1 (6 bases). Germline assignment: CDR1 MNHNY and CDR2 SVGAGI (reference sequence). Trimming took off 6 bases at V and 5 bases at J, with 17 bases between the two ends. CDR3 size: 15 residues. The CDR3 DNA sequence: TGTGCCAGCAGAGGGGGGCGCGGTGGGTATCAGCCCCAGCATTTT. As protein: CASRGGRGGYQPQHF.

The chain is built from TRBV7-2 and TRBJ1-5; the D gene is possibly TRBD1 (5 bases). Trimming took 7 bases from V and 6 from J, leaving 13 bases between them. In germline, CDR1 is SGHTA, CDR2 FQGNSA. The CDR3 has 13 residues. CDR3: CASIRDQSQPQHF. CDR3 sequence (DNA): TGTGCCAGCATTCGGGACCAGTCTCAGCCCCAGCATTTT.

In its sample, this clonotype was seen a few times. The CDR3 reads CASSPGQGSVNEQFF. In DNA, the CDR3 is TGTGCCAGCTCCCCTGGCCAGGGGTCGGTCAATGAGCAGTTCTTC. The V gene is TRBV18, the J gene TRBJ2-1, with D maybe TRBD1 (6 bases). The V end was cut by 6 bases, the J end by 6 bases, with 18 bases between. This CDR3 region has 15 residues. Germline lookup yields CDR1 KGHSH and CDR2 LQKENI.

This chain's CDR3 is CASSITSTASGHSGYTF. The CDR3 DNA is TGTGCCAGCAGCATAACCTCGACCGCCTCTGGGCACTCTGGCTACACCTTC. This chain connects TRBV7-2 to TRBJ1-2; D not certain. Germline V gene data show CDR1 as SGHTA and CDR2 as FQGNSA. This CDR3 has 17 amino acids. The germline V and J ends were trimmed by 5 bases and 7 bases, with 26 bases remaining between them. Based on the CDR3 plus reference TRBV7-2 and TRBJ1-2, the full variable domain is GAGVSQSPSNKVTEKGKDVELRCDPISGHTALYWYRQSLGQGLEFLIYFQGNSAPDKSGLPSDRFSAERTGGSVSTLTIQRTQQEDSAVYLCASSITSTASGHSGYTFGSGTRLTVV.

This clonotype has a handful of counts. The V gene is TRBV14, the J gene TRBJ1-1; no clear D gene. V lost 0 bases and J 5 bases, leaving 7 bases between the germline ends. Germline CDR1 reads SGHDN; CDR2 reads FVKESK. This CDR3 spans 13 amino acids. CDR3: CASSQDPGTEAFF. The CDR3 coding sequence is TGTGCCAGCAGCCAAGATCCGGGGACTGAAGCTTTCTTT. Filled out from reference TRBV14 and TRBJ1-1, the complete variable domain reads EAGVTQFPSHSVIEKGQTVTLRCDPISGHDNLYWYRRVMGKEIKFLLHFVKESKQDESGMPNNRFLAERTGGTYSTLKVQPAELEDSGVYFCASSQDPGTEAFFGQGTRLTVV.

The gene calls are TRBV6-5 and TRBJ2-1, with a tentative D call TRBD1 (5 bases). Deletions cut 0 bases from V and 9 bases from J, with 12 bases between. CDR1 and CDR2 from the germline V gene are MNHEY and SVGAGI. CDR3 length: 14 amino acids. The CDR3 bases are TGTGCCAGCAGTTACTCGAGGCAGGGCCCTGAGCAGTTCTTC. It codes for CASSYSRQGPEQFF.

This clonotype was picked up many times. Here the CDR3 reads CASSLSRWGNTIYF. The CDR3 bases are TGTGCCAGCAGTTTATCGAGGTGGGGAAACACCATATATTTT. The rearrangement joins TRBV12-3 or TRBV12-4 to TRBJ1-3, with no clear D. The CDR3 spans 14 residues. Trimming took 2 bases from V and 4 from J, leaving 9 bases between them.

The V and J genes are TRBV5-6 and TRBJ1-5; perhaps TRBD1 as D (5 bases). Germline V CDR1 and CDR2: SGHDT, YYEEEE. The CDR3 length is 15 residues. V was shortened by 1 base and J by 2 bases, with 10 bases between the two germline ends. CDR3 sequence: CASSLSGRGNQPQHF. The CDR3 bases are TGTGCCAGCAGCTTGTCAGGGAGGGGCAATCAGCCCCAGCATTTT.

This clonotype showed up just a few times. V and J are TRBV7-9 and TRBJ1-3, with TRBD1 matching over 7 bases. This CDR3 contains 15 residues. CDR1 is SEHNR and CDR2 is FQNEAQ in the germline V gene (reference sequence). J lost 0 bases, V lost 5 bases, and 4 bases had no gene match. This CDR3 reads CASSPTGYSGNTIYF. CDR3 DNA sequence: TGTGCCAGCAGCCCGACAGGGTACTCTGGAAACACCATATATTTT.

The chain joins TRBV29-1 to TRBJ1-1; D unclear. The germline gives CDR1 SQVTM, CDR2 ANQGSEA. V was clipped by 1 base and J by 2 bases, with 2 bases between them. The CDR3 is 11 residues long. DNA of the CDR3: TGCAGCGTTGAAGGAAACACTGAAGCTTTCTTT. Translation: CSVEGNTEAFF. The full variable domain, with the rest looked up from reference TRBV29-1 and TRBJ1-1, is SAVISQKPSRDICQRGTSLTIQCQVDSQVTMMFWYRQQPGQSLTLIATANQGSEATYESGFVIDKFPISRPNLTFSTLTVSNMSPEDSSIYLCSVEGNTEAFFGQGTRLTVV.